Below, 5 T cell receptor beta chains from the same sample are listed, as sequenced in a study of shared clonotypes between healthy human individuals. Generated by immunoSEQ multiplex PCR, the TCRdb table keeps only in-frame clones and is missing some. The table lists 2 million to 2.5 million clones, approximately 90% of them singletons. Source material: naive CD4+ T cells from PBMCs. Documented subset: CD45RA+ positively selected. These TCRs come from a man younger than 35 in good health. Some clones in this sample may be carry-over from other donors' samples.

The sample holds one count of this clone. V gene TRBV9 combines with J gene TRBJ2-7; 10 bases are a match to TRBD2. V shed 4 bases, J shed 1 base, and the junction held 8 bases outside the gene matches. Germline V gene sequence: CDR1 SGDLS, CDR2 YYNGEE. The CDR3 runs to 16 residues. The CDR3 DNA sequence: TGTGCCAGCAGCCCTAGAGTAGCGGGAGGATCCTACGAGCAGTACTTC. This codes for CASSPRVAGGSYEQYF.

About this clone itself: Other DNA sequences in this specimen translate into the identical CDR3. J is TRBJ2-3 and V is TRBV19; D remains unclear. With 3 bases removed from V and 4 bases from J, the gap between germline ends came to 5 bases. From germline, CDR1 is LNHDA and CDR2 SQIVND (reference sequence). The CDR3 extends over 12 amino acids. The CDR3 bases are TGTGCCAGTAGTATTAGAGCAGATACGCAGTATTTT. Translating it yields CASSIRADTQYF.

The J gene is TRBJ2-1, the V gene TRBV9; D ambiguous. Germline CDR1 is SGDLS and CDR2 is YYNGEE. The V gene lost 3 bases and the J gene lost 0 bases, with 10 bases spanning the gap. This CDR3 is 15 amino acids long. CDR3 sequence reads: CASSGPFFSYNEQFF. CDR3 coding DNA: TGTGCCAGCAGCGGTCCTTTTTTCTCCTACAATGAGCAGTTCTTC.

V gene TRBV5-1 combines with J gene TRBJ2-7; 10 bases fit TRBD2. The CDR3 covers 17 residues. Germline assignment: CDR1 SGHRS and CDR2 YFSETQ. Trimming at V came to 0 bases and at J to 1 base, leaving 7 bases not matched to a gene. The CDR3 loop is CASSLASGGTISYEQYF. The CDR3, as DNA: TGCGCCAGCAGCTTGGCTAGCGGGGGAACCATTTCCTACGAGCAGTACTTC.

This clone was recorded only once. J is TRBJ2-1 and V is TRBV30; D might be TRBD1 (5 bases). Between the trimmed V and J ends, which lost 2 bases and 4 bases, there was a span of 12 bases. The CDR3 length is 14 residues. In germline, CDR1 is GTSNPN, CDR2 SVGIG (reference sequence). The CDR3 spells CAWSYRIPYNEQFF. DNA of the CDR3: TGTGCCTGGAGTTACAGGATTCCGTACAATGAGCAGTTCTTC.